This T cell receptor beta chain was captured in a study of T cells in tuberculosis. After thawing and overnight rest, PBMC were stained with GMM-loaded CD1B tetramer, viability dye and anti-CD3 for sorting. C32 glucose monomycolate from Rhodococcus equi was loaded onto the CD1B tetramers. PBMC for tetramer sorting were first depleted of CD14-expressing monocytes. A few counts support this clone. Germline values: CDR1 MNHEY, CDR2 SVGAGI. The ends were cut back, 4 bases at V and 4 bases at J, with 13 bases in the middle. The CDR3 consists of 14 residues. The method was immunoSEQ multiplex PCR; TCRdb's version includes in-frame clones alone and lacks a portion of them. This table has around 60,000 clones, 81% appearing once.

Sequencing was done on a sample of CD1b-GMM tetramer-negative cells sorted from PBMCs. The rearrangement joins TRBV6-5 to TRBJ2-5, with a possible D match to TRBD2 (6 bases). The receptor was derived from an adult woman with latent tuberculosis. The CDR3 sequence is CASSLTQGGETQYF. The CDR3 coding sequence is TGTGCCAGCAGTTTGACCCAGGGAGGAGAGACCCAGTACTTC.